This T cell receptor beta chain was recovered during a study of cytomegalovirus exposure and HLA in healthy donors. Study-wide points: There were reportedly fewer N-insertions in an Asian-associated ancestry cluster than the roughly 670-donor mean, in a later analysis. Previously analyzed data showed that most TCR beta V segments were productive at a frequency of about 90% or about 30%.

This CDR3 is built from 15 residues. In germline, CDR1 is SEHNR, CDR2 FQNEAQ (reference sequence). J lost 2 bases, V lost 5 bases, and 7 bases had no gene match. This clone showed up just a few times. The antigen remains unidentified. The PCR contained 60 Vbeta and 13 Jbeta primers. Assay: immunoSEQ multiplex PCR; the TCRdb copy retains only in-frame clones and omits some. The table records more than 95,000 clones, 65% to 85% of them present only once. This chain uses TRBV7-9 with TRBJ1-2, with 8 bases aligning to TRBD1. The TCR originated in a man aged 45-65 years in good health and CMV-seropositive. The sample comprised PBMCs. CDR3 sequence: CASSPRTGINYGYTF. The CDR3 DNA reads TGTGCCAGCAGCCCGAGGACAGGGATCAACTATGGCTACACCTTC.